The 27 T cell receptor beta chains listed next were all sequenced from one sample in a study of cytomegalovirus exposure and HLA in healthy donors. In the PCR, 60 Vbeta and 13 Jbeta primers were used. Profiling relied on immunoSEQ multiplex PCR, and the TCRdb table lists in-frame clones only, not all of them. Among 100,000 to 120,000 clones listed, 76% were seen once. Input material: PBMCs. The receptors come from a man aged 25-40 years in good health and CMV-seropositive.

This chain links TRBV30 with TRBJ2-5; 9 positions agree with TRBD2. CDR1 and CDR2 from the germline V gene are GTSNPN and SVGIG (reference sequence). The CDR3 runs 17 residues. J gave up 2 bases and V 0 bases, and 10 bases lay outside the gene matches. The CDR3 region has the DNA TGTGCCTGGAGTGTATGGATGCGCGGGGGGGGGCAAGAGACCCAGTACTTC. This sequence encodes CAWSVWMRGGGQETQYF.

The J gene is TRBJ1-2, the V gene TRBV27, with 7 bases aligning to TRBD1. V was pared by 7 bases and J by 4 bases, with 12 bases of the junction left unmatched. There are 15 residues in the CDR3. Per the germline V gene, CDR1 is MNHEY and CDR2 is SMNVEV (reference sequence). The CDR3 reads CASKLRAGGFYGYTF. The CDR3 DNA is TGTGCCAGCAAATTGAGGGCAGGGGGGTTCTATGGCTACACCTTC.

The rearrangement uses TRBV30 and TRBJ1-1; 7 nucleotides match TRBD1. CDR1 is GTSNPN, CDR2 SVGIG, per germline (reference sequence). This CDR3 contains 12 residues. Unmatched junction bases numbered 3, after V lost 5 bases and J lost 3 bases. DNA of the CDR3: TGTGCCTGGGGGGGACAGCACACTGAAGCTTTCTTT. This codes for CAWGGQHTEAFF.

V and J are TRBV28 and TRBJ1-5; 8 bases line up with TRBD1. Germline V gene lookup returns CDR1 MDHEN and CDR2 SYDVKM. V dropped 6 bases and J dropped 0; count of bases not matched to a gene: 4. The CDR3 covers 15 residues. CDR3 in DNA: TGTGCCAGCAGAACGGGACAGGTTAGCAATCAGCCCCAGCATTTT. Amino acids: CASRTGQVSNQPQHF.

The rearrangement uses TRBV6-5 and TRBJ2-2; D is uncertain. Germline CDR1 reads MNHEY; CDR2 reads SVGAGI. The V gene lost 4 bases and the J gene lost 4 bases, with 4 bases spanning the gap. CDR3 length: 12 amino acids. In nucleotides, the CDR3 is TGTGCCAGCAGTTTCGGCACCGGGGAGCTGTTTTTT. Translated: CASSFGTGELFF.

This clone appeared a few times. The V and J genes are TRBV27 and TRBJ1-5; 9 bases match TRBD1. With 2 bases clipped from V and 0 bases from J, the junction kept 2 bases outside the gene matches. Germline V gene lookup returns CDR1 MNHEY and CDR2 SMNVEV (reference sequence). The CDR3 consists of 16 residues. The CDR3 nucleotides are TGTGCCAGCAGTTTAGGGACAGGGCGTAGCAATCAGCCCCAGCATTTT. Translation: CASSLGTGRSNQPQHF.

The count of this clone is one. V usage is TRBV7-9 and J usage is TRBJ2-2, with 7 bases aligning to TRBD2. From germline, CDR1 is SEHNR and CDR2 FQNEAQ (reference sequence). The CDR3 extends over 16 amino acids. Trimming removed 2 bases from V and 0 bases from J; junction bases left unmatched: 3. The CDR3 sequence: CASSLMAGANTGELFF. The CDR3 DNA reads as TGTGCCAGCAGCTTAATGGCGGGGGCGAACACCGGGGAGCTGTTTTTT.

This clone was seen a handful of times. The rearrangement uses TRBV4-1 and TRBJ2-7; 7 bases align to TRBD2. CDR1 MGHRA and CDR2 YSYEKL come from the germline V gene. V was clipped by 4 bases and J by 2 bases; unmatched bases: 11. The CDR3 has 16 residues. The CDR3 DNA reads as TGCGCCAGCAGCCCCCGCGGGGGAGGTTCAACCTACGAGCAGTACTTC. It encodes CASSPRGGGSTYEQYF.

The CDR3 DNA sequence: TGTGCCAGTAGTATGGGACAGGGGACCAACGAGCAGTACTTC. Translation: CASSMGQGTNEQYF. This chain links TRBV19 with TRBJ2-7; TRBD1 matches 10 bases. The ends lost 3 bases at V and 5 bases at J; junction bases unmatched: 4. The CDR3 has 14 amino acids. Germline V gives CDR1 LNHDA, CDR2 SQIVND (reference sequence).

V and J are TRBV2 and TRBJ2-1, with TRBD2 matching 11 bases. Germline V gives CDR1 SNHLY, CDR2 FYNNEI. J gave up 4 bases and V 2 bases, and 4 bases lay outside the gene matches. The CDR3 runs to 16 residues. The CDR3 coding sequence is TGTGCCAGCAGTGAACCCGGGACTAGCGGATACAATGAGCAGTTCTTC. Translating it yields CASSEPGTSGYNEQFF.

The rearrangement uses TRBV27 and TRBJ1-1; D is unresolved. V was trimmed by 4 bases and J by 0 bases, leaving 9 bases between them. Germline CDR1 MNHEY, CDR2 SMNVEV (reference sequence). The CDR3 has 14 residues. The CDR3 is CASSSTAMNTEAFF. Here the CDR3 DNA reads TGTGCCAGCAGTTCAACAGCTATGAACACTGAAGCTTTCTTT.

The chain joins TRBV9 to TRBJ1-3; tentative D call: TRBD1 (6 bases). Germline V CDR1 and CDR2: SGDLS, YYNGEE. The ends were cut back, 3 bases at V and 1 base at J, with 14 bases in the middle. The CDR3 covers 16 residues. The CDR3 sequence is CASSAGRQASGNTIYF. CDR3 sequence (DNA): TGTGCCAGCAGCGCGGGGCGACAGGCGTCTGGAAACACCATATATTTT.

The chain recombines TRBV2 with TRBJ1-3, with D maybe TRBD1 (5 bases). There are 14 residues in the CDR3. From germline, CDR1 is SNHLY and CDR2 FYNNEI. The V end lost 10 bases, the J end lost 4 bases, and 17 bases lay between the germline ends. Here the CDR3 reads CATTPGSAGNTIYF. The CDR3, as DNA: TGTGCCACCACACCAGGGTCTGCGGGAAACACCATATATTTT.

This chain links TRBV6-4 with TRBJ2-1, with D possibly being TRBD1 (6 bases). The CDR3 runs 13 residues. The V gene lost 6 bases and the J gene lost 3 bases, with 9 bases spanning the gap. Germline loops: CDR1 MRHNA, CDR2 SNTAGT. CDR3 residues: CASSRDNYNEQFF. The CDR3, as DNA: TGTGCCAGCAGCAGGGACAACTACAATGAGCAGTTCTTC.

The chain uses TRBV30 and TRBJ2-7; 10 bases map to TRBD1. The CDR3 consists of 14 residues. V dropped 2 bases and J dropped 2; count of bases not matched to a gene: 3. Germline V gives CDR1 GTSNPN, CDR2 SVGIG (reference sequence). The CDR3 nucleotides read TGTGCCTGGAGTCAGGACAGGGGGACCTACGAGCAGTACTTC. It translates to CAWSQDRGTYEQYF.

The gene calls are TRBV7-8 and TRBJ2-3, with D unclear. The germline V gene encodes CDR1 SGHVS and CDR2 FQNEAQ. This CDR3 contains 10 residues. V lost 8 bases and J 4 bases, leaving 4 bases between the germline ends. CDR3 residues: CASRADTQYF. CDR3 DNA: TGTGCCAGCCGGGCAGATACGCAGTATTTT. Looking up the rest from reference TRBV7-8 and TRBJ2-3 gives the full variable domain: GAGVSQSPRYKVAKRGQDVALRCDPISGHVSLFWYQQALGQGPEFLTYFQNEAQLDKSGLPSDRFFAERPEGSVSTLKIQRTQQEDSAVYLCASRADTQYFGPGTRLTVL.

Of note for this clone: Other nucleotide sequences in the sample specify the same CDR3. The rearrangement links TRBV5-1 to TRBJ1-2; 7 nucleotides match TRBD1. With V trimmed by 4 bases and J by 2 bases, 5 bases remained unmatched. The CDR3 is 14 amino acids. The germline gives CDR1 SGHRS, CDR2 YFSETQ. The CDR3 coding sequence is TGCGCCAGCAGCCTACTACAGGGGAACTATGGCTACACCTTC. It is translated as CASSLLQGNYGYTF.

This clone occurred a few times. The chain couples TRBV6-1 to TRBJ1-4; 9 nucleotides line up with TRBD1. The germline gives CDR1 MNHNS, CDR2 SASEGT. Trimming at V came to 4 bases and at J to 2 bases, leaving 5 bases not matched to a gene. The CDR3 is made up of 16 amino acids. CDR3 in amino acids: CASSGQGGMTNEKLFF. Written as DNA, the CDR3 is TGTGCCAGCAGTGGACAGGGGGGGATGACTAATGAAAAACTGTTTTTT.

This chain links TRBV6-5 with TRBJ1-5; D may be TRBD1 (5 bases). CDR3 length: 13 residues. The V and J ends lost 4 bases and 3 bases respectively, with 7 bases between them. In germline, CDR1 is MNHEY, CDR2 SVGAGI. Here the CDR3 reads CASSLGLNQPQHF. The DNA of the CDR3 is TGTGCCAGCAGTTTGGGGCTCAATCAGCCCCAGCATTTT.

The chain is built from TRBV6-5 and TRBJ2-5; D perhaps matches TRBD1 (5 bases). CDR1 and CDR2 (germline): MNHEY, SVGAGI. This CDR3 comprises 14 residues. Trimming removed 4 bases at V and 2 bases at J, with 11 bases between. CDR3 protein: CASSSTGLQETQYF. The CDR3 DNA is TGTGCCAGCAGTTCAACAGGCTTACAAGAGACCCAGTACTTC.

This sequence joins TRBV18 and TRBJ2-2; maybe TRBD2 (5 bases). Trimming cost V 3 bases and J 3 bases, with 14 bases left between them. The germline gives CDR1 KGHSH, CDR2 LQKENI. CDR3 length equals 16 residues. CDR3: CASSPRVLEDTGELFF. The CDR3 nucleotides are TGTGCCAGCTCACCGAGGGTTCTAGAGGACACCGGGGAGCTGTTTTTT. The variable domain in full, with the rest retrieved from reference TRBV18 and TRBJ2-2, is NAGVMQNPRHLVRRRGQEARLRCSPMKGHSHVYWYRQLPEEGLKFMVYLQKENIIDESGMPKERFSAEFPKEGPSILRIQQVVRGDSAAYFCASSPRVLEDTGELFFGEGSRLTVL.

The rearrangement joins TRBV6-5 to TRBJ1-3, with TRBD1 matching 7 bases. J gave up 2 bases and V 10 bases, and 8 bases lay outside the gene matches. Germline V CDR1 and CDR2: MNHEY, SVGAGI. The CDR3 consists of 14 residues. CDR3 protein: CATSRGGPGNTIYF. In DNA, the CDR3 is TGTGCCACCTCAAGAGGGGGCCCTGGAAACACCATATATTTT.

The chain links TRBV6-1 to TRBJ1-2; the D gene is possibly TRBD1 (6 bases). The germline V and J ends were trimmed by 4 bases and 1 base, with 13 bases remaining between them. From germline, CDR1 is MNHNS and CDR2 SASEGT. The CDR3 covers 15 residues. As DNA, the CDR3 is TGTGCCAGCAGTGCGGGCAGGGGTTTTAACTATGGCTACACCTTC. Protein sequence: CASSAGRGFNYGYTF.

CDR3 protein: CASSARQGITSTDTQYF. The CDR3 region has the DNA TGTGCCAGCAGTGCCCGACAGGGCATCACTAGCACAGATACGCAGTATTTT. The chain joins TRBV2 to TRBJ2-3, with 7 bases that match TRBD1. Germline V CDR1 and CDR2: SNHLY, FYNNEI. The CDR3 sequence is 17 residues long. V lost 4 bases to trimming and J lost 0 bases; unmatched junction nucleotides: 10.

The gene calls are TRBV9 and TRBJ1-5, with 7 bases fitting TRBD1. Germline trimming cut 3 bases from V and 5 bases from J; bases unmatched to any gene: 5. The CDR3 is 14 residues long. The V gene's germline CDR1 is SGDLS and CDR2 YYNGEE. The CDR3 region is CASSADRVYQPQHF. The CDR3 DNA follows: TGTGCCAGCAGCGCTGACAGGGTTTATCAGCCCCAGCATTTT.

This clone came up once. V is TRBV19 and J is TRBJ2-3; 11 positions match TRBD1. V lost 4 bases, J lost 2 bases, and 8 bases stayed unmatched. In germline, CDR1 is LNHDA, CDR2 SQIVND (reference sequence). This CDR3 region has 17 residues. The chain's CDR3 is CASSNPGTGGLTDTQYF. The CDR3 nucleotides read TGTGCCAGTAGTAACCCAGGGACAGGGGGACTCACAGATACGCAGTATTTT. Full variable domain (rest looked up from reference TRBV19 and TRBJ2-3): DGGITQSPKYLFRKEGQNVTLSCEQNLNHDAMYWYRQDPGQGLRLIYYSQIVNDFQKGDIAEGYSVSREKKESFPLTVTSAQKNPTAFYLCASSNPGTGGLTDTQYFGPGTRLTVL.

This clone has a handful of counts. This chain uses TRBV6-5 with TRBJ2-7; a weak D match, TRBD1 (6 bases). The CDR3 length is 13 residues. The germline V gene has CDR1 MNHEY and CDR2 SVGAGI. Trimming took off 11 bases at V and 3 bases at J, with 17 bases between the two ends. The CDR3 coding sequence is TGTGCCGGAACTGGACAGAAAGGCTACGAGCAGTACTTC. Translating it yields CAGTGQKGYEQYF.